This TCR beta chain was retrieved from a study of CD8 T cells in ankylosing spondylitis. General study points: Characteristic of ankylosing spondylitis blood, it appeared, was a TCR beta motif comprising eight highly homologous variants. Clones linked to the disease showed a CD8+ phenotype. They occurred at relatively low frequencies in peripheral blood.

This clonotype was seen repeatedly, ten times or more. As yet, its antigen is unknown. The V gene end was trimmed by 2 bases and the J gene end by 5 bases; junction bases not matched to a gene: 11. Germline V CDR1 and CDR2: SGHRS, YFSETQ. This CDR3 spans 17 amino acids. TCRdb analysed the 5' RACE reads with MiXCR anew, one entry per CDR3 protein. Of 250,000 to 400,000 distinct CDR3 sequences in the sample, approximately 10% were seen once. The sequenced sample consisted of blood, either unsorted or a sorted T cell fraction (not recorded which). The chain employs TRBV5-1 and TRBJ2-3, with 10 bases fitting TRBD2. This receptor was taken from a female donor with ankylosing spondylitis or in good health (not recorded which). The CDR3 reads CASSFLGLARVGDTQYF. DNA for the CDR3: TGCGCCAGCAGCTTTTTGGGACTAGCGAGGGTAGGAGATACGCAGTATTTT.